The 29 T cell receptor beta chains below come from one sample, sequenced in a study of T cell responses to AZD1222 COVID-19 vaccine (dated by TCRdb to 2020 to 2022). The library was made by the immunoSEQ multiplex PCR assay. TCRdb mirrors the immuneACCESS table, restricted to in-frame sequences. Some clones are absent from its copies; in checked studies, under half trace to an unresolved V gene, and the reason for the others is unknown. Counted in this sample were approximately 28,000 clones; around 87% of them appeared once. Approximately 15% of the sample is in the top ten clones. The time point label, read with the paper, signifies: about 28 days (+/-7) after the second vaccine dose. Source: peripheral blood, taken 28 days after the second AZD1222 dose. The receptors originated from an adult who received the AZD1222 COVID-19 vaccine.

The CDR3 DNA follows: TGCAGCGTTGATGAGGCGGGGGGGCGTCACACAGATACGCAGTATTTT. Amino acid sequence: CSVDEAGGRHTDTQYF. The gene calls are TRBV29-1 and TRBJ2-3; TRBD2 aligns across 9 bases. Unmatched junction bases numbered 9, after V lost 3 bases and J lost 2 bases. The CDR3 has 16 amino acids. The germline CDR1 and CDR2 sequences are SQVTM and ANQGSEA.

The CDR3 region is CASSLLQGGGEKLFF. The CDR3 DNA follows: TGTGCCAGCAGCCTACTACAGGGAGGGGGTGAAAAACTGTTTTTT. The chain employs TRBV11-3 and TRBJ1-4, with D maybe TRBD1 (6 bases). CDR3 length equals 15 residues. V dropped 5 bases and J dropped 7 bases, with 17 bases sitting between them. The V gene's germline CDR1 is SGHNT and CDR2 YENEEA.

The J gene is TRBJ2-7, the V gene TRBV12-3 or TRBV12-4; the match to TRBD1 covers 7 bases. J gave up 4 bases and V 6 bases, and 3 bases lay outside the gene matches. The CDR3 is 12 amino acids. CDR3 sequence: CASSLQGYEQYF. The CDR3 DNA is TGTGCCAGCAGCCTACAGGGGTACGAGCAGTACTTC.

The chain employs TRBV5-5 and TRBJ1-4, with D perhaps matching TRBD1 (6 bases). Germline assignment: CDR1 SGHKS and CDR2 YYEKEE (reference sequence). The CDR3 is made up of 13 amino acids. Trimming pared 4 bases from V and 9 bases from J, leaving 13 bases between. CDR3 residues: CASSGGASKKLFF. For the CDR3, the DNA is TGTGCCAGCAGCGGGGGGGCCTCAAAAAAACTGTTTTTT. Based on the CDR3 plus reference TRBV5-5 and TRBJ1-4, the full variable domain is DAGVTQSPTHLIKTRGQQVTLRCSPISGHKSVSWYQQVLGQGPQFIFQYYEKEERGRGNFPDRFSARQFPNYSSELNVNALLLGDSALYLCASSGGASKKLFFGSGTQLSVL.

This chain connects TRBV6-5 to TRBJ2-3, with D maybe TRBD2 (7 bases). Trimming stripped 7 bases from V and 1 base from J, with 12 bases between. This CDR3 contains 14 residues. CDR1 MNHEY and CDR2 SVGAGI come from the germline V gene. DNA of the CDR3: TGTGCCAGCACTCGCGGGGGCGGCACAGATACGCAGTATTTT. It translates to CASTRGGGTDTQYF.

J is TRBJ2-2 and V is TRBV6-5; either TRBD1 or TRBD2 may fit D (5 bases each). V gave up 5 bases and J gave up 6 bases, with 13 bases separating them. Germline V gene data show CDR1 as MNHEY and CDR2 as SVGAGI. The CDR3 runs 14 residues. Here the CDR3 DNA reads TGTGCCAGCAGTATTGAGAGGGGCGCCGGGGAGCTGTTTTTT. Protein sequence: CASSIERGAGELFF.

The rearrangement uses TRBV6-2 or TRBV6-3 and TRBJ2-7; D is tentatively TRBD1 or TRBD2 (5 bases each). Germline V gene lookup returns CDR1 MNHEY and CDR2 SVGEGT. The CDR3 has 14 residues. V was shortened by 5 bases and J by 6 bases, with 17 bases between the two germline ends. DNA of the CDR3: TGTGCCAGCAGTACACAGATTCGTGGGGGCGAGCAGTACTTC. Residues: CASSTQIRGGEQYF.

CDR3 protein: CASSQVPRGSTGELFF. DNA for the CDR3: TGCGCCAGCAGCCAAGTGCCTCGGGGGAGCACCGGGGAGCTGTTTTTT. This chain connects TRBV4-1 to TRBJ2-2; a possible D gene is TRBD2 (6 bases). The germline gives CDR1 MGHRA, CDR2 YSYEKL. The germline V and J ends were trimmed by 1 base and 4 bases, with 13 bases remaining between them. The CDR3 runs 16 residues.

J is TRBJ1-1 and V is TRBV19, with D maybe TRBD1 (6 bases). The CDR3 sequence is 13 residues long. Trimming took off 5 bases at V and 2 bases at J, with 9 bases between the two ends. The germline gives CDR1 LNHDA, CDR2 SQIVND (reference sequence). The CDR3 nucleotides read TGTGCCAGTAGTCCACAGGGAAACACTGAAGCTTTCTTT. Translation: CASSPQGNTEAFF.

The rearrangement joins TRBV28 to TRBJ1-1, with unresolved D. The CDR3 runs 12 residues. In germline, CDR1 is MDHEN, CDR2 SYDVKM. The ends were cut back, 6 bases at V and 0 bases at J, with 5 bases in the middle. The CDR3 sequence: CASRRLNTEAFF. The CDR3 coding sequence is TGTGCCAGCAGGCGATTGAACACTGAAGCTTTCTTT.

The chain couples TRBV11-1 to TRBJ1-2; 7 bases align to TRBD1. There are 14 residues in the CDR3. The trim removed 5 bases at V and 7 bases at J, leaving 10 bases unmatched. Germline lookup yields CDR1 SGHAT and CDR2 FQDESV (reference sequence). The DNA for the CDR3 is TGTGCCAGCAGCCCCAGGGGGAAGATGGTTGGCTACACCTTC. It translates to CASSPRGKMVGYTF.

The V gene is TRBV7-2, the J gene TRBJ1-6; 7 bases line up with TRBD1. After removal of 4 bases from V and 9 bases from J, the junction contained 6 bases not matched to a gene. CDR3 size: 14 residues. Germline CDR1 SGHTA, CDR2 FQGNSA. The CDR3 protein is CASSSSGGPSPLHF. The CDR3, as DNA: TGTGCCAGCAGCTCCTCAGGGGGACCTTCACCCCTCCACTTT. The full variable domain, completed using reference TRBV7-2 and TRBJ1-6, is GAGVSQSPSNKVTEKGKDVELRCDPISGHTALYWYRQSLGQGLEFLIYFQGNSAPDKSGLPSDRFSAERTGGSVSTLTIQRTQQEDSAVYLCASSSSGGPSPLHFGNGTRLTVT.

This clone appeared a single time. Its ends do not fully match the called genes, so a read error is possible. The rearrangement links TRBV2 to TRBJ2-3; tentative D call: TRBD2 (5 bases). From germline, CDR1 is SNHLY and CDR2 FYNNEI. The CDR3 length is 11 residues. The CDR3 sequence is CASSALSSRNF. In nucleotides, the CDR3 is TGTGCCAGCAGTGCCTTGTCTAGCCGGAATTTT.

The CDR3 DNA reads TGTGCCAGCAGTTACTCATCCACGGGAGGAGAAGAGACCCAGTACTTC. Translated: CASSYSSTGGEETQYF. The J gene is TRBJ2-5, the V gene TRBV6-2 or TRBV6-3, with 7 bases lining up with TRBD2. V shed 0 bases and J 3 bases; nucleotides not matched to a gene: 7. Germline loops: CDR1 MNHEY, CDR2 SVGEGT. This CDR3 has 16 residues.

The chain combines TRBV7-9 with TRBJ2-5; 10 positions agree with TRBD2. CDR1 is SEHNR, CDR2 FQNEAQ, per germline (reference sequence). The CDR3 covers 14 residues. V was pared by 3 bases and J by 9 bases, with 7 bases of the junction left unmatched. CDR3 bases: TGTGCCAGCAGCTTGGGGACTAGCGACTCTTCCCAGTACTTC. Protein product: CASSLGTSDSSQYF.

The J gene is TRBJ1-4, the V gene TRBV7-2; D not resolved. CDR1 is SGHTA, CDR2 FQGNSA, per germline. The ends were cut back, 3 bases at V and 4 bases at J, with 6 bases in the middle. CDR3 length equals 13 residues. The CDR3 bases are TGTGCCAGCAGCTTCGGAGTTAATGAAAAACTGTTTTTT. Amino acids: CASSFGVNEKLFF.

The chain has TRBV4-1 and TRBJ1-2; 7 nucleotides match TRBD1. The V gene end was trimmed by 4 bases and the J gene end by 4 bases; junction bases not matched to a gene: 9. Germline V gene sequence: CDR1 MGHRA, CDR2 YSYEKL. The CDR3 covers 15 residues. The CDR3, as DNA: TGCGCCAGCAGCCCGATAGCTTACAGGGGCTATGGCTACACCTTC. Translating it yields CASSPIAYRGYGYTF.

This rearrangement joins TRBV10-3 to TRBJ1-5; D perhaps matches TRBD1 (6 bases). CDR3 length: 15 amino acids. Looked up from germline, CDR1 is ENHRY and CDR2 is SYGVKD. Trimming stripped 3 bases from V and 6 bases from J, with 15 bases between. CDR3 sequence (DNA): TGTGCCATCAGTGACGGGGGGCAAGGTTTTCAGCCCCAGCATTTT. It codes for CAISDGGQGFQPQHF.

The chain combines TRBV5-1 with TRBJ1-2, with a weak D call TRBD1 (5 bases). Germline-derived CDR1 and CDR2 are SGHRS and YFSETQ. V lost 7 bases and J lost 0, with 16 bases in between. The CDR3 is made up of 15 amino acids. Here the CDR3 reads CASALVPGANYGYTF. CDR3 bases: TGCGCCAGCGCGCTAGTCCCGGGGGCTAACTATGGCTACACCTTC.

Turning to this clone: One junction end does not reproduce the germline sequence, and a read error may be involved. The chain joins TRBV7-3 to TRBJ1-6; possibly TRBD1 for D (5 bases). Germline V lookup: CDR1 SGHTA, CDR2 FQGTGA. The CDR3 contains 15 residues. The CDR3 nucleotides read TGTGCCAGCAGCGTAACAGGTCTTCTAGGTTCACCCCTCCACTTT. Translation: CASSVTGLLGSPLHF.

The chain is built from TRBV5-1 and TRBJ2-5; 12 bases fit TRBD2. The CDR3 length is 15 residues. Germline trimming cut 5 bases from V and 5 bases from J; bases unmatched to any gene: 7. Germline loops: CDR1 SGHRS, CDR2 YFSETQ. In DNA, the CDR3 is TGCGCCAGCAGTCAAGGGACTAGCGGGTATGAGACCCAGTACTTC. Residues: CASSQGTSGYETQYF.

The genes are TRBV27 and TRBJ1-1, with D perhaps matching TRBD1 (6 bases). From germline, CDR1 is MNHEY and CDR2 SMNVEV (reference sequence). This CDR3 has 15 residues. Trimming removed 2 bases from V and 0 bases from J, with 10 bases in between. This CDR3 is CASSLTGSMNTEAFF. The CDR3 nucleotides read TGTGCCAGCAGTTTAACAGGGTCCATGAACACTGAAGCTTTCTTT.

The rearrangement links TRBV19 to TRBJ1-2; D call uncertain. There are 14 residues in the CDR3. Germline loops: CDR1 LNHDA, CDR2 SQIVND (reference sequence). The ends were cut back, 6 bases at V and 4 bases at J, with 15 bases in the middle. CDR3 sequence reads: CASSQVLTPYGYTF. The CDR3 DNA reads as TGTGCCAGTAGCCAGGTTCTTACGCCCTATGGCTACACCTTC.

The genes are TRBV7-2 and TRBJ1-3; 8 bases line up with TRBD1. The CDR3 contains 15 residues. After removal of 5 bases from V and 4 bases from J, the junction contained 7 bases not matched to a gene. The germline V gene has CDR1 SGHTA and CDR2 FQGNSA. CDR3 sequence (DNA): TGTGCCAGCAGCCCACGGACAGGGCCCGGAAACACCATATATTTT. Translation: CASSPRTGPGNTIYF.

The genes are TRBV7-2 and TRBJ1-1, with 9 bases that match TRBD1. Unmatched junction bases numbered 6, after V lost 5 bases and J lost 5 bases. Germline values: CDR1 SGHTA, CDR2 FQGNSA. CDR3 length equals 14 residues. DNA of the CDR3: TGTGCCAGCAGCAACACAGGGGGCAGGACTGAAGCTTTCTTT. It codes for CASSNTGGRTEAFF. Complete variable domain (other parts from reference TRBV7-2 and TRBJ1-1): GAGVSQSPSNKVTEKGKDVELRCDPISGHTALYWYRQSLGQGLEFLIYFQGNSAPDKSGLPSDRFSAERTGGSVSTLTIQRTQQEDSAVYLCASSNTGGRTEAFFGQGTRLTVV.

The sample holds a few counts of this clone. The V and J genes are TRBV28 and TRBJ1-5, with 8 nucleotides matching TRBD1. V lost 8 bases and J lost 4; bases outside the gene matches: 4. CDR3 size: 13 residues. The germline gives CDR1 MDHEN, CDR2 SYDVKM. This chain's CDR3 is CASQYRGNQPQHF. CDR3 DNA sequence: TGTGCCAGCCAGTACAGGGGGAATCAGCCCCAGCATTTT.

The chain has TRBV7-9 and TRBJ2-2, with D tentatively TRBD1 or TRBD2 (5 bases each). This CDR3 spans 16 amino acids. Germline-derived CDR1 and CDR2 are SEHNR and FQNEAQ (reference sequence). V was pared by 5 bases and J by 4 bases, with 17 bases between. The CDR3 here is CASSPAPGPSTGELFF. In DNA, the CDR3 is TGTGCCAGCAGCCCAGCTCCGGGGCCGAGCACCGGGGAGCTGTTTTTT.

CDR3 in DNA: TGCGCCAGCACCTTCTCGGACAGACAGCTCGGGAGCTACACCTTC. Amino acid sequence: CASTFSDRQLGSYTF. The rearrangement links TRBV4-3 to TRBJ1-2; a weak D match, TRBD1 (6 bases). V shed 7 bases and J shed 9 bases, with 24 bases lying between them. From germline, CDR1 is LGHNA and CDR2 YSLEER. The CDR3 spans 15 residues.

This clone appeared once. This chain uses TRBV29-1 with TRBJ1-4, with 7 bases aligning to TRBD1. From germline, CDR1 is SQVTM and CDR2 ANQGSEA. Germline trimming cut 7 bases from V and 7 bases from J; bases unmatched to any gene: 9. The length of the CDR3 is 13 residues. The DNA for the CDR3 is TGCAGCGCGACGACAAGGGGGCGTGAAAAACTGTTTTTT. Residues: CSATTRGREKLFF.